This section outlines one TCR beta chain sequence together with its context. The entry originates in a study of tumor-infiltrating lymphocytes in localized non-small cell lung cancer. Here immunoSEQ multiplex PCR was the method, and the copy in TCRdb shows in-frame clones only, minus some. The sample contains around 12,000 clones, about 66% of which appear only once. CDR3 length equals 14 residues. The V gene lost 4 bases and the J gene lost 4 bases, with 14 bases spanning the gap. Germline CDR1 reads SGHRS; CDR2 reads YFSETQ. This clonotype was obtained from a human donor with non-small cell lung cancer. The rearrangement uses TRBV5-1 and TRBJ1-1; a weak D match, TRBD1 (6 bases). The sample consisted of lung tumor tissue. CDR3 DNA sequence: TGCGCCAGCAGCGGGGGGGGCACCGGCACTGAAGCTTTCTTT. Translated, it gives CASSGGGTGTEAFF.